The source of this T cell receptor beta chain is a study of T-cell memory formation after mild COVID-19. TCRdb re-called the 5' RACE reads through MiXCR, storing one row per CDR3 protein. The data contain more than 35,000 distinct CDR3 sequences, more than 9% of them singletons. For this clonotype: Its antigen is as yet unknown.

Notes on the study in general: Whether day 37 second-wave clones are SARS-CoV-2-specific was not confirmed. Cross-reactive memory seemingly joined, as some responding clones were found in pre-infection memory.

V lost 4 bases, J lost 0 bases, and 10 bases lay in between. CDR1 is SGHRS, CDR2 YFSETQ, per germline. This CDR3 has 14 residues. Sequencing input: PBMCs or a T cell subset sorted from them (not recorded which). The chain joins TRBV5-1 to TRBJ1-2; D not certain. The clonotype was recovered from an adult woman who had mild COVID-19 (a few samples of this study predate the infection). Cell type and time point are not known. DNA for the CDR3: TGCGCCAGCAGCCCCCAAGGACCTAACTATGGCTACACCTTC. It encodes CASSPQGPNYGYTF.